This T cell receptor (beta chain) was obtained from a study of cytomegalovirus exposure and HLA in healthy donors. Study-level information: Earlier work reported 100 million or so unique TCR beta sequences from about 200 million T cells.

The PCR made use of 60 Vbeta and 13 Jbeta primers. Generated by immunoSEQ multiplex PCR, the TCRdb table keeps only in-frame clones and is missing some. The profile shows roughly 100,000 clones, about four fifths of them singletons. The sequenced sample consisted of PBMCs. The clonotype was recovered from a female donor in good health and CMV-seropositive.

CDR3 loop: CASSNRTGMSPLHF. Here the CDR3 DNA reads TGCGCCAGCAGTAACCGGACAGGGATGTCACCCCTCCACTTT. The chain uses TRBV10-1 and TRBJ1-6; 8 bases are a match to TRBD1. CDR1 is WNHNN, CDR2 SYGVQD, per germline (reference sequence). J was trimmed by 10 bases and V by 5 bases; bases with no gene match: 7. The CDR3 covers 14 residues.